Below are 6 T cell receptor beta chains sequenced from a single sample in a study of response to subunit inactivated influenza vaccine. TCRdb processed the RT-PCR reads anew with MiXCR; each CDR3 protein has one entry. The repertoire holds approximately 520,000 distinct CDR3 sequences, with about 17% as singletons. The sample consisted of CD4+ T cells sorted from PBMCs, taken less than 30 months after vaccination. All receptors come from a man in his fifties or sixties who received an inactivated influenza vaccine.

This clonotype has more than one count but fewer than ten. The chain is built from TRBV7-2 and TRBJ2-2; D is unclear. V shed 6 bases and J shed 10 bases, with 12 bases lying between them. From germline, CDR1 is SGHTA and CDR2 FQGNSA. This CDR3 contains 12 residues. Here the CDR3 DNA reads TGTGCCAGCAGACTTCTCCAGCCGGAGCTGTTTTTT. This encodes CASRLLQPELFF.

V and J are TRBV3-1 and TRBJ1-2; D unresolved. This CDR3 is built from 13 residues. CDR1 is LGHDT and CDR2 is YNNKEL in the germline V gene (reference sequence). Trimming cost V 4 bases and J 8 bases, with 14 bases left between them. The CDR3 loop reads CASSPKVGGGYTF. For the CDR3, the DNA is TGTGCCAGCAGCCCTAAAGTCGGAGGCGGCTACACCTTC.

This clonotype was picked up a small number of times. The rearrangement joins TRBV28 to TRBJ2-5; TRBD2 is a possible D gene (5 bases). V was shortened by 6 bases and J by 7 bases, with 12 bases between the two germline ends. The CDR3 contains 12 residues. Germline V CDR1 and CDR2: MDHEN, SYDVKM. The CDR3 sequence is CASRSLGPTQYF. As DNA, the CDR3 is TGTGCCAGCAGATCACTAGGACCGACCCAGTACTTC.

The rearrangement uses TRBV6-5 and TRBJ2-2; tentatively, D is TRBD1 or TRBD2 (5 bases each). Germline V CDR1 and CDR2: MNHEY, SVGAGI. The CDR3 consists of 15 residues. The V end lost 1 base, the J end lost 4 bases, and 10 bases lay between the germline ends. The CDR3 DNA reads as TGTGCCAGCAGTTACTTGAGGGGTGGCACCGGGGAGCTGTTTTTT. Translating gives CASSYLRGGTGELFF.

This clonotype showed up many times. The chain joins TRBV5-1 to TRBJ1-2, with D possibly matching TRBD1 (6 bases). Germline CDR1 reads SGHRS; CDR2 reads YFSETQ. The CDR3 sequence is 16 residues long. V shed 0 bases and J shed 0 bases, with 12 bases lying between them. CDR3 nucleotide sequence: TGCGCCAGCAGCTTGGAAGGTGGACAGTCTAACTATGGCTACACCTTC. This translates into CASSLEGGQSNYGYTF. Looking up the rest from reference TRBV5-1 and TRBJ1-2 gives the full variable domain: KAGVTQTPRYLIKTRGQQVTLSCSPISGHRSVSWYQQTPGQGLQFLFEYFSETQRNKGNFPGRFSGRQFSNSRSEMNVSTLELGDSALYLCASSLEGGQSNYGYTFGSGTRLTVV.

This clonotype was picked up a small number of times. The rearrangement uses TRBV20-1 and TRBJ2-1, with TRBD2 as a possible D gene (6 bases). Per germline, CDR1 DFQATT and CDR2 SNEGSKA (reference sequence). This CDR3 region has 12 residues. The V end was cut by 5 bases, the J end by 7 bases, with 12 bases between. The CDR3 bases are TGCAGTGCTTTAGCGGACTTTAATGAGCAGTTCTTC. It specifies CSALADFNEQFF.